Each of the 28 T cell receptor beta chains below was sequenced from the same sample in a study of cytomegalovirus exposure and HLA in healthy donors. Primers: 60 Vbeta forward and 13 Jbeta reverse. Clones were sequenced by immunoSEQ multiplex PCR, and TCRdb holds only the in-frame ones, with some missing. The sample records roughly 200,000 clones, 80% being singletons. Input material: PBMCs. Receptors were obtained from a boy under 18 in good health and CMV-seronegative.

V gene TRBV4-3 combines with J gene TRBJ2-2; TRBD1 matches 9 bases. The CDR3 contains 15 residues. Per the germline V gene, CDR1 is LGHNA and CDR2 is YSLEER. With V trimmed by 2 bases and J by 5 bases, 3 bases remained unmatched. CDR3 DNA sequence: TGCGCCAGCAGCCAAAACAGGGGGCGAACCGGGGAGCTGTTTTTT. It codes for CASSQNRGRTGELFF.

This clone was found once. CDR3 sequence: CAWSTGTGDYGYTF. The CDR3 DNA follows: TGTGCCTGGAGTACGGGGACAGGGGACTATGGCTACACCTTC. The chain employs TRBV30 and TRBJ1-2; 10 bases align to TRBD1. Trimming at V came to 2 bases and at J to 3 bases, leaving 3 bases not matched to a gene. Germline CDR1 reads GTSNPN; CDR2 reads SVGIG (reference sequence). The CDR3 is made up of 14 amino acids.

The genes are TRBV7-8 and TRBJ1-5; TRBD1 agrees at 7 bases. The CDR3 is 17 residues long. With 2 bases clipped from V and 6 bases from J, the junction kept 13 bases outside the gene matches. Germline CDR1 is SGHVS and CDR2 is FQNEAQ. In DNA, the CDR3 is TGTGCCAGCAGCTTAAGCGAGGGGGCGCGAACGAGTCAGCCCCAGCATTTT. Protein: CASSLSEGARTSQPQHF.

The J gene is TRBJ2-5, the V gene TRBV7-9; the D gene is possibly TRBD2 (5 bases). TRBJ2-7 matches the DNA end more closely, so the J call is doubtful. Germline CDR1 SEHNR, CDR2 FQNEAQ (reference sequence). This CDR3 has 13 residues. The CDR3 loop reads CASSLGGPPEQYF. The CDR3 DNA follows: TGTGCCAGCAGCCTCGGCGGGCCACCCGAGCAGTACTTC.

This chain uses TRBV19 with TRBJ1-1; 9 bases align to TRBD1. This CDR3 has 15 amino acids. Germline CDR1 reads LNHDA; CDR2 reads SQIVND (reference sequence). The J segment lost 7 bases and the V segment lost 7 bases, leaving 13 bases of the junction unmatched. CDR3 residues: CASIHPWGQGFEAFF. CDR3 DNA: TGTGCCAGTATCCACCCCTGGGGACAGGGATTTGAAGCTTTCTTT.

The chain recombines TRBV6-1 with TRBJ1-2; unclear D gene. V shed 7 bases and J shed 2 bases, with 14 bases lying between them. Germline-derived CDR1 and CDR2 are MNHNS and SASEGT. The CDR3 loop spans 14 amino acids. CDR3 sequence reads: CASNFLFENYGYTF. The CDR3 DNA sequence: TGTGCCAGCAACTTCCTATTTGAGAACTATGGCTACACCTTC.

The V call is TRBV27, the J call TRBJ2-2, with 8 bases fitting TRBD1. Germline V gene sequence: CDR1 MNHEY, CDR2 SMNVEV (reference sequence). CDR3 size: 15 residues. V lost 4 bases to trimming and J lost 5 bases; unmatched junction nucleotides: 6. CDR3 DNA: TGTGCCAGCAGTTATGACAGGGGATGGACCGGGGAGCTGTTTTTT. Its protein is CASSYDRGWTGELFF.

The chain carries TRBV4-2 and TRBJ2-5, with 9 bases matching TRBD1. The closer fit of TRBJ2-7 to the DNA end suggests the J call may be wrong. The CDR3 totals 17 residues. Germline loops: CDR1 LGHNA, CDR2 YNFKEQ. The DNA for the CDR3 is TGTGCCAGCAGCCAACCATCGGGACAGGGCCTCTCCTACGAGCAGTACTTC. It specifies CASSQPSGQGLSYEQYF.

The chain uses TRBV5-1 and TRBJ1-3; 7 nucleotides match TRBD1. CDR3 length: 15 amino acids. Germline V gene sequence: CDR1 SGHRS, CDR2 YFSETQ. Germline trimming cut 4 bases from V and 0 bases from J; bases unmatched to any gene: 4. The CDR3 is CASSPGTDSGNTIYF. The CDR3 DNA follows: TGCGCCAGCAGCCCTGGGACAGACTCTGGAAACACCATATATTTT.

The chain links TRBV7-2 to TRBJ2-5; 8 bases fit TRBD1. This CDR3 is built from 14 residues. Looked up from germline, CDR1 is SGHTA and CDR2 is FQGNSA. V lost 4 bases and J lost 5; bases outside the gene matches: 6. The CDR3 DNA reads as TGTGCCAGCAGCTACTGGACAGGGTTGGAGACCCAGTACTTC. This sequence encodes CASSYWTGLETQYF.

The chain has TRBV9 and TRBJ1-2; D gene uncertain. The CDR3 contains 15 residues. With 0 bases removed from V and 0 bases from J, the gap between germline ends came to 9 bases. From germline, CDR1 is SGDLS and CDR2 YYNGEE. CDR3 sequence: CASSVETTSNYGYTF. The CDR3 region has the DNA TGTGCCAGCAGCGTAGAGACTACCTCTAACTATGGCTACACCTTC.

This chain links TRBV27 with TRBJ2-7; TRBD2 matches at 8 bases. CDR1 and CDR2 (germline): MNHEY, SMNVEV (reference sequence). This CDR3 is built from 14 residues. V shed 7 bases, J shed 3 bases, and the junction held 8 bases outside the gene matches. CDR3 bases: TGTGCCAGCACCCTGGTCGGGGGGGACTACGAGCAGTACTTC. This translates into CASTLVGGDYEQYF.

This sequence joins TRBV5-6 and TRBJ1-2; D uncertain. Germline CDR1 is SGHDT and CDR2 is YYEEEE. CDR3 size: 13 residues. Trimming cost V 3 bases and J 0 bases, with 6 bases left between them. DNA of the CDR3: TGTGCCAGCAGCTGGGAGACTAACTATGGCTACACCTTC. Translation gives CASSWETNYGYTF.

About this clone: Germline and junction disagree at one end, which may indicate a read error. The V call is TRBV7-9, the J call TRBJ2-5; 7 nucleotides agree with TRBD1. CDR3 length: 16 amino acids. CDR1 and CDR2 from the germline V gene are SEHNR and FQNEAQ (reference sequence). The CDR3 here is CASNLIRDSYQETQYF. Here the CDR3 DNA reads TGTGCCAGCAACTTAATCAGGGACAGCTACCAAGAGACCCAGTACTTC.

V usage is TRBV6-5 and J usage is TRBJ1-2, with a weak D call TRBD1 (5 bases). Trimming removed 8 bases from V and 5 bases from J, with 18 bases in between. This CDR3 has 14 amino acids. CDR1 MNHEY and CDR2 SVGAGI come from the germline V gene. CDR3 sequence: CASSPAGRVYGYTF. CDR3 DNA: TGTGCCAGCTCACCAGCGGGCAGGGTTTATGGCTACACCTTC.

This clone has just a few counts. The chain employs TRBV5-4 and TRBJ2-1; unclear D gene. Trimming removed 4 bases from V and 6 bases from J, with 8 bases in between. The CDR3 contains 12 residues. In germline, CDR1 is SGHNT, CDR2 YYREEE (reference sequence). This chain's CDR3 is CASSPVGNEQFF. CDR3 coding DNA: TGTGCCAGCAGCCCCGTCGGCAATGAGCAGTTCTTC.

The V call is TRBV12-5, the J call TRBJ1-5; tentative D call: TRBD1 (5 bases). V lost 4 bases to trimming and J lost 9 bases, with 13 bases between them. The CDR3 contains 13 residues. Germline V gene lookup returns CDR1 LGHNT and CDR2 FRNRAP. The CDR3 DNA sequence: TGTGCTAGTGGTTCGGTGGAGGGGCGGCCCCAGCATTTT. This sequence encodes CASGSVEGRPQHF.

V usage is TRBV15 and J usage is TRBJ2-7; D is possibly TRBD2 (6 bases). V lost 6 bases and J 7 bases, leaving 19 bases between the germline ends. The CDR3 is 14 residues long. Germline CDR1 LNHNV, CDR2 YYDKDF (reference sequence). CDR3 in amino acids: CATRSPGEIWEQYF. The CDR3 DNA is TGTGCCACCAGGAGCCCGGGGGAAATCTGGGAGCAGTACTTC.

The genes are TRBV2 and TRBJ2-2, with D perhaps TRBD2 (5 bases). V was pared by 6 bases and J by 10 bases, with 9 bases between. Germline values: CDR1 SNHLY, CDR2 FYNNEI. The CDR3 extends over 11 amino acids. The DNA of the CDR3 is TGTGCCAGCAGGGGAGAGGCGGAGCTGTTTTTT. It codes for CASRGEAELFF.

This chain uses TRBV7-2 with TRBJ1-3; a possible D gene is TRBD1 (5 bases). V gave up 5 bases and J gave up 4 bases, with 18 bases separating them. The CDR3 spans 16 residues. Germline V gene data show CDR1 as SGHTA and CDR2 as FQGNSA. CDR3: CASSPLLGPEGNTIYF. CDR3 bases: TGTGCCAGCAGCCCCCTCCTGGGGCCGGAGGGAAACACCATATATTTT. Supplemented by reference TRBV7-2 and TRBJ1-3, the full variable domain reads GAGVSQSPSNKVTEKGKDVELRCDPISGHTALYWYRQSLGQGLEFLIYFQGNSAPDKSGLPSDRFSAERTGGSVSTLTIQRTQQEDSAVYLCASSPLLGPEGNTIYFGEGSWLTVV.

This clone occurred once. The chain links TRBV18 to TRBJ1-1; D gene unclear. From germline, CDR1 is KGHSH and CDR2 LQKENI. With 3 bases removed from V and 0 bases from J, the gap between germline ends came to 14 bases. CDR3 length equals 16 residues. The CDR3 reads CASSPEAATMNTEAFF. The CDR3 region has the DNA TGTGCCAGCTCACCCGAGGCGGCTACTATGAACACTGAAGCTTTCTTT.

This clone was found a few times. This chain connects TRBV11-2 to TRBJ1-5; 7 positions agree with TRBD1. This CDR3 has 16 amino acids. Germline V gene sequence: CDR1 SGHAT, CDR2 FQNNGV. With V trimmed by 1 base and J by 0 bases, 3 bases remained unmatched. CDR3 amino acids: CASSLGGGPSNQPQHF. Here the CDR3 DNA reads TGTGCCAGCAGCTTAGGAGGGGGCCCTAGCAATCAGCCCCAGCATTTT.

V is TRBV5-4 and J is TRBJ2-7; TRBD2 matches 11 bases. The CDR3 sequence is 15 residues long. Germline loops: CDR1 SGHNT, CDR2 YYREEE (reference sequence). V lost 3 bases and J lost 5; bases outside the gene matches: 7. The CDR3 DNA reads as TGTGCCAGCAGCTGGCTAGCGGGAGGTCCCAACGAGCAGTACTTC. Its translation: CASSWLAGGPNEQYF.

The rearrangement links TRBV7-2 to TRBJ1-3; no reliable D call. The CDR3 has 14 amino acids. V lost 0 bases and J lost 0, with 3 bases in between. The germline V gene has CDR1 SGHTA and CDR2 FQGNSA. The CDR3 here is CASSLASSGNTIYF. The DNA of the CDR3 is TGTGCCAGCAGCTTAGCCAGCTCTGGAAACACCATATATTTT.

This sequence joins TRBV7-3 and TRBJ2-7; D is possibly TRBD2 (5 bases). Trimming left V 1 base short and J 6 bases short, with 13 bases between. The CDR3 length is 14 residues. The V gene's germline CDR1 is SGHTA and CDR2 FQGTGA. The CDR3: CASSLIVGAAEQYF. Here the CDR3 DNA reads TGTGCCAGCAGCTTAATTGTGGGAGCGGCCGAGCAGTACTTC.

The chain combines TRBV19 with TRBJ1-1, with 11 bases fitting TRBD1. Per the germline V gene, CDR1 is LNHDA and CDR2 is SQIVND (reference sequence). CDR3 length equals 16 residues. Losses at the gene ends were 5 bases for V and 3 bases for J; bases not matched to a gene: 8. As DNA, the CDR3 is TGTGCCAGTAGTGTCTTCCGGGACAGGGGGGACACTGAAGCTTTCTTT. This codes for CASSVFRDRGDTEAFF.

To note about this clone: Other DNA sequences in the sample encode the same CDR3. This chain connects TRBV4-3 to TRBJ2-6; tentative D call: TRBD1 (6 bases). The V gene lost 0 bases and the J gene lost 2 bases, with 8 bases spanning the gap. Germline V gene data show CDR1 as LGHNA and CDR2 as YSLEER. The CDR3 length is 16 residues. In nucleotides, the CDR3 is TGCGCCAGCAGCCAAGATGGGGGCGCTGGGGCCAACGTCCTGACTTTC. Residues: CASSQDGGAGANVLTF.

The count of this clone is one. V gene TRBV19 combines with J gene TRBJ2-5; 8 positions agree with TRBD1. The J call may be incorrect, as the DNA end agrees better with TRBJ2-7. CDR1 is LNHDA and CDR2 is SQIVND in the germline V gene (reference sequence). This CDR3 has 13 residues. The CDR3 sequence: CASIRTGSHEQYF. The CDR3 DNA is TGTGCCAGTATTAGGACAGGGAGCCACGAGCAGTACTTC.